The 20 T cell receptor beta chains listed next were all sequenced from one sample in a study of shared clonotypes between healthy human individuals (dated by TCRdb to 2019 to 2021). Libraries were built with the immunoSEQ multiplex PCR assay. TCRdb took this table from immuneACCESS and kept in-frame rearrangements with V and J called. Such tables lack part of the clones; where checked against another copy, unresolved V genes explain under half of the gap, and the rest is unexplained. For this sample the table gives about 2.4 million clones, of which 80% to 95% were detected only once. The ten largest clones take up 0.36% of the sample. Sequences were obtained from naive CD4+ T cells from PBMCs. The cell subset or site label for this specimen denotes: CD45RA+ positively selected. These receptors all stem from a man between 18 and 29 years old in good health. Some clones in this sample may be carry-over from other donors' samples.

This chain joins TRBV10-1 and TRBJ1-5; D is possibly TRBD1 (5 bases). The CDR3 sequence is 16 residues long. Per germline, CDR1 WNHNN and CDR2 SYGVQD (reference sequence). Trimming cost V 5 bases and J 0 bases, with 14 bases left between them. In nucleotides, the CDR3 is TGCGCCAGCAGTACCGACAGCCTCTATAGCAATCAGCCCCAGCATTTT. It codes for CASSTDSLYSNQPQHF.

The chain couples TRBV28 to TRBJ1-3; weak D call: TRBD1 (6 bases). Germline V gives CDR1 MDHEN, CDR2 SYDVKM. The CDR3 is made up of 16 amino acids. V was shortened by 7 bases and J by 3 bases, with 19 bases between the two germline ends. The CDR3 loop reads CASTSSPGAVGNTIYF. The CDR3 bases are TGTGCCAGCACCTCCTCCCCAGGGGCGGTTGGAAACACCATATATTTT.

The V and J genes are TRBV28 and TRBJ1-2; perhaps TRBD1 as D (6 bases). CDR1 MDHEN and CDR2 SYDVKM come from the germline V gene. V was shortened by 6 bases and J by 5 bases, with 19 bases between the two germline ends. This CDR3 comprises 15 residues. The CDR3 DNA reads as TGTGCCAGCAGGCCCCCACGGGGGCGGGGGTATGGCTACACCTTC. This codes for CASRPPRGRGYGYTF.

J is TRBJ1-3 and V is TRBV5-4, with a tentative D call TRBD1 (6 bases). Trimming removed 4 bases at V and 0 bases at J, with 11 bases between. CDR3 size: 15 residues. From germline, CDR1 is SGHNT and CDR2 YYREEE (reference sequence). CDR3 region: CASSGPGVSGNTIYF. CDR3 DNA sequence: TGTGCCAGCAGCGGACCAGGGGTCTCTGGAAACACCATATATTTT.

The chain carries TRBV30 and TRBJ1-3; 7 bases are shared with TRBD1. With 3 bases clipped from V and 4 bases from J, the junction kept 3 bases outside the gene matches. Looked up from germline, CDR1 is GTSNPN and CDR2 is SVGIG (reference sequence). The CDR3 consists of 13 residues. In nucleotides, the CDR3 is TGTGCCTGGAGGGAACAGGGGGGAAACACCATATATTTT. Its protein is CAWREQGGNTIYF.

This rearrangement joins TRBV23-1 to TRBJ2-2; 9 bases are shared with TRBD1. TRBV23-1 counts as an open reading frame of uncertain function. CDR3 length: 19 residues. Germline trimming cut 3 bases from V and 6 bases from J; bases unmatched to any gene: 17. The CDR3: CASSHPRPRDREGAGELFF. The CDR3 DNA sequence: TGCGCCAGCAGTCATCCTCGGCCCCGGGACAGGGAGGGGGCCGGGGAGCTGTTTTTT.

The rearrangement links TRBV28 to TRBJ2-1, with D hard to call. Germline V gene lookup returns CDR1 MDHEN and CDR2 SYDVKM. V lost 7 bases to trimming and J lost 0 bases, with 19 bases between them. This CDR3 comprises 17 residues. DNA for the CDR3: TGTGCCAGCACCCGAAATGATGGTGAAGCCTCCTACAATGAGCAGTTCTTC. It encodes CASTRNDGEASYNEQFF.

V and J are TRBV7-3 and TRBJ2-3, with D possibly TRBD1 on 5 matching bases. V was clipped by 3 bases and J by 0 bases, with 7 bases between them. The CDR3 totals 14 residues. Germline V gene lookup returns CDR1 SGHTA and CDR2 FQGTGA. The chain's CDR3 is CASSFTGSTDTQYF. In DNA, the CDR3 is TGTGCCAGCAGCTTTACAGGTAGCACAGATACGCAGTATTTT.

Regarding this clone: Different DNA sequences within this sample yield the same CDR3. CDR3 in amino acids: CASSLTEYEQYF. The CDR3 DNA sequence: TGCGCCAGCAGCTTGACAGAGTACGAGCAGTACTTC. The chain is built from TRBV5-1 and TRBJ2-7; no clear D gene. This CDR3 has 12 residues. Per the germline V gene, CDR1 is SGHRS and CDR2 is YFSETQ. V lost 1 base to trimming and J lost 4 bases, with 6 bases between them.

The chain employs TRBV7-3 and TRBJ2-7, with 8 bases lining up with TRBD2. The CDR3 has 13 amino acids. Germline V gene lookup returns CDR1 SGHTA and CDR2 FQGTGA. J gave up 8 bases and V 11 bases, and 14 bases lay outside the gene matches. Here the CDR3 reads CASAVRREEKQYF. The CDR3 bases are TGTGCCTCGGCGGTTCGGCGGGAGGAGAAGCAGTACTTC.

V is TRBV7-9 and J is TRBJ1-2, with D unresolved. CDR1 SEHNR and CDR2 FQNEAQ come from the germline V gene (reference sequence). CDR3 size: 13 residues. Trimming took 1 base from V and 8 from J, leaving 11 bases between them. CDR3 loop: CASSLERDGGYTF. Here the CDR3 DNA reads TGTGCCAGCAGCTTAGAGAGGGATGGCGGCTACACCTTC.

This chain joins TRBV18 and TRBJ2-2; maybe TRBD1 (5 bases). V lost 4 bases, J lost 1 base, and 10 bases lay in between. The CDR3 runs 15 residues. The V gene's germline CDR1 is KGHSH and CDR2 LQKENI. The CDR3 reads CASSLSGQNTGELFF. DNA of the CDR3: TGTGCCAGCTCACTCTCAGGACAGAACACCGGGGAGCTGTTTTTT.

V usage is TRBV9 and J usage is TRBJ2-1; 11 positions match TRBD2. Germline values: CDR1 SGDLS, CDR2 YYNGEE. There are 20 residues in the CDR3. Germline trimming cut 2 bases from V and 3 bases from J; bases unmatched to any gene: 16. CDR3 DNA: TGTGCCAGCAGCGTGGGACTAGCGGTAACGACTGCACCTCACTACAATGAGCAGTTCTTC. As protein: CASSVGLAVTTAPHYNEQFF.

The chain joins TRBV5-1 to TRBJ2-3, with 9 bases lining up with TRBD2. CDR3 size: 16 residues. The V and J ends lost 4 bases and 0 bases, in that order; junction bases with no gene match: 6. CDR1 is SGHRS and CDR2 is YFSETQ in the germline V gene. The CDR3 here is CASSEGTSWSTDTQYF. The CDR3 DNA follows: TGCGCCAGCAGCGAAGGGACTAGCTGGAGCACAGATACGCAGTATTTT.

The rearrangement joins TRBV16 to TRBJ1-3; maybe TRBD1 (5 bases). CDR1 is KGHSY, CDR2 FQNENV, per germline. V was cut by 6 bases and J by 9 bases, with 15 bases left in between. This CDR3 has 13 residues. CDR3 region: CASSRGTLSTIYF. CDR3 coding DNA: TGTGCCAGCAGTCGGGGGACCTTAAGCACCATATATTTT. The whole variable domain, filled in from reference TRBV16 and TRBJ1-3, reads GEEVAQTPKHLVRGEGQKAKLYCAPIKGHSYVFWYQQVLKNEFKFLISFQNENVFDETGMPKERFSAKCLPNSPCSLEIQATKLEDSAVYFCASSRGTLSTIYFGEGSWLTVV.

The chain is built from TRBV6-6 and TRBJ1-5, with 10 bases identical to TRBD1. The germline gives CDR1 MNHNY, CDR2 SVGAGI (reference sequence). CDR3 length: 16 amino acids. With 5 bases clipped from V and 2 bases from J, the junction kept 6 bases outside the gene matches. CDR3 region: CASSPGTGAGNQPQHF. CDR3 coding DNA: TGTGCCAGCAGTCCCGGGACAGGGGCTGGCAATCAGCCCCAGCATTTT.

The V call is TRBV28, the J call TRBJ1-5; TRBD1 matches 7 bases. The V and J ends lost 6 bases and 4 bases, in that order; junction bases with no gene match: 9. Per the germline V gene, CDR1 is MDHEN and CDR2 is SYDVKM. CDR3 length: 15 residues. The CDR3: CASRIRDSYNQPQHF. The CDR3 nucleotides are TGTGCCAGCAGAATAAGGGACAGCTATAATCAGCCCCAGCATTTT. The entire variable domain, with the rest obtained from reference TRBV28 and TRBJ1-5, is as follows: DVKVTQSSRYLVKRTGEKVFLECVQDMDHENMFWYRQDPGLGLRLIYFSYDVKMKEKGDIPEGYSVSREKKERFSLILESASTNQTSMYLCASRIRDSYNQPQHFGDGTRLSIL.

The V and J genes are TRBV2 and TRBJ2-3, with D unresolved. Per the germline V gene, CDR1 is SNHLY and CDR2 is FYNNEI. The CDR3 extends over 12 amino acids. V gave up 6 bases and J gave up 0 bases, with 4 bases separating them. CDR3: CASSTSTDTQYF. The CDR3 DNA follows: TGTGCCAGCAGCACTAGCACAGATACGCAGTATTTT. Full variable domain (remainder filled in from reference TRBV2 and TRBJ2-3): EPEVTQTPSHQVTQMGQEVILRCVPISNHLYFYWYRQILGQKVEFLVSFYNNEISEKSEIFDDQFSVERPDGSNFTLKIRSTKLEDSAMYFCASSTSTDTQYFGPGTRLTVL.

This chain uses TRBV27 with TRBJ2-3, with D maybe TRBD2 (7 bases). CDR1 MNHEY and CDR2 SMNVEV come from the germline V gene (reference sequence). The CDR3 covers 21 residues. V was pared by 5 bases and J by 3 bases, with 33 bases between. The CDR3 reads CASSAIGQILSGDPGTDTQYF. CDR3 coding DNA: TGTGCCAGCAGTGCAATCGGACAGATCCTCAGCGGGGACCCGGGAACAGATACGCAGTATTTT.

The chain is built from TRBV6-1 and TRBJ1-2; no definite D call. With 3 bases removed from V and 4 bases from J, the gap between germline ends came to 6 bases. Germline V CDR1 and CDR2: MNHNS, SASEGT. This CDR3 region has 12 residues. CDR3 protein: CASSDYGYGYTF. The CDR3 DNA follows: TGTGCCAGCAGTGACTACGGCTATGGCTACACCTTC.